This T cell receptor (beta chain) was profiled in a study of cytomegalovirus exposure and HLA in healthy donors. 13 Jbeta primers and 60 Vbeta primers were used for the PCR. The data were produced by immunoSEQ multiplex PCR, yet TCRdb's version contains in-frame clones alone and is incomplete. This repertoire includes about 160,000 clones. CDR3 length: 15 amino acids. Trimming removed 0 bases from V and 3 bases from J, with 12 bases in between. Germline lookup yields CDR1 SGHDT and CDR2 YYEEEE. This receptor was identified in a woman between 55 and 75 years old in good health and CMV-seronegative. The genes are TRBV5-6 and TRBJ1-2; a weak D match, TRBD1 (5 bases). Sequencing was performed on PBMCs. In DNA, the CDR3 is TGTGCCAGCAGCTTGGGTTACAGGAGCGACTATGGCTACACCTTC. Protein: CASSLGYRSDYGYTF.